This T cell receptor (beta chain) appears in the sequencing data of a study of OX40 agonist ivuxolimab in advanced cancers. The overall study: The diagnoses of dose-escalation patients were hepatocellular carcinoma, melanoma, renal cell or head and neck cancer. A mean age of 60 years, range about 20 to 85, was recorded, and under 85% were male. Three dose-escalation patients had partial responses: one with hepatocellular carcinoma and two with cutaneous melanoma.

Study findings and constraints: Also present in some nonresponders was a low level of normalized T-cell clonal expansion.

A note on this clone: Its antigen is currently unknown.

The method was immunoSEQ multiplex PCR; TCRdb's version includes in-frame clones alone and lacks a portion of them. The data show about 59,000 clones, over 80% seen once. This CDR3 is built from 11 residues. Trimming shortened V by 1 base and J by 7 bases, and 5 bases separated the two germline ends. Looked up from germline, CDR1 is SGHVS and CDR2 is FQNEAQ. This TCR was sampled from an adult with an advanced solid tumor such as melanoma, head and neck, liver or kidney cancer. The V call is TRBV7-8, the J call TRBJ2-7; D unclear. The specimen was CD4+ or CD8+ T cells sorted from blood, collected in a trial of the OX40 agonist ivuxolimab. CDR3 DNA: TGTGCCAGCAGCTTAGGTCAAGAGCAGTACTTC. Protein sequence: CASSLGQEQYF.